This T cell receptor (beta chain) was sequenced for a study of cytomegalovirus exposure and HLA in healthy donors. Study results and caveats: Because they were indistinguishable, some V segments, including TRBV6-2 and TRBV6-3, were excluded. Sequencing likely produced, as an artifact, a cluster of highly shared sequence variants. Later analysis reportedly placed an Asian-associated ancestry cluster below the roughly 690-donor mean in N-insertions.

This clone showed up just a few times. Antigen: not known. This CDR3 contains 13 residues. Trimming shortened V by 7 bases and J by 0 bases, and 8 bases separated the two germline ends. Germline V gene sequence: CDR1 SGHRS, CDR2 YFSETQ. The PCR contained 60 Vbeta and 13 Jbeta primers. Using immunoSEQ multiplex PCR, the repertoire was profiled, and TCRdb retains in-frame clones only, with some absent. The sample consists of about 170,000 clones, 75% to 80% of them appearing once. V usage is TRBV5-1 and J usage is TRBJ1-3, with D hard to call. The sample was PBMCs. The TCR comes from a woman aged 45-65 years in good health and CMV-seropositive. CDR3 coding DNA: TGCGCCAGCCGAGCGGGCTCTGGAAACACCATATATTTT. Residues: CASRAGSGNTIYF.